These 2 T cell receptor beta chains originate from one sample sequenced in a study of regulatory T cells in long-lasting Graves disease. Researchers made TCR beta libraries by using iRepertoire HTBI primers and running Arm-PCR on CDR3 regions. TCRdb passed the multiplex PCR reads through MiXCR, listing each CDR3 protein once. The sample shows about 470,000 distinct CDR3 sequences, around 20% of them seen only once. As to time point: persistent/refractory GD, antithyroid drugs over 5 years with positive TRAb. The TCR library used RNA extracted from PBMCs. Specimen: peripheral blood mononuclear cells (PBMCs), collected when the disease was refractory, from a patient treated with antithyroid drugs. The receptors derive from a female donor with Graves disease.

The J gene is TRBJ2-7, the V gene TRBV4-1; D perhaps matches TRBD2 (6 bases). This CDR3 is built from 16 residues. Trimming cost V 0 bases and J 9 bases, with 21 bases left between them. CDR1 is MGHRA, CDR2 YSYEKL, per germline. The CDR3 DNA sequence: TGCGCCAGCAGCCAAGATGGAGTAGCGGCAATCGGGGGGCAGTACTTC. This encodes CASSQDGVAAIGGQYF.

J is TRBJ2-7 and V is TRBV7-2, with TRBD2 matching over 12 bases. V lost 2 bases to trimming and J lost 2 bases; unmatched junction nucleotides: 13. The germline CDR1 and CDR2 sequences are SGHTA and FQGNSA. This CDR3 region has 19 residues. The CDR3 coding sequence is TGTGCCAGCAGCTTATGGGCCCCAGGGACTAGCGGGCGCCCCTACGAGCAGTACTTC. It is translated as CASSLWAPGTSGRPYEQYF.